The present TCR beta chain was sequenced within a study of CD8 T cells in ankylosing spondylitis. CDR1 and CDR2 (germline): KGHDR, SFDVKD. Between the trimmed V and J ends, which lost 5 bases and 1 base, there was a span of 6 bases. The length of the CDR3 is 13 residues. Using its own MiXCR run on the 5' RACE reads, TCRdb lists one record per CDR3 protein. The repertoire holds roughly 130,000 distinct CDR3 sequences, with 7.5% to 9.5% as singletons. This chain joins TRBV24-1 and TRBJ2-3; maybe TRBD1 (5 bases). Sequences were obtained from synovial fluid, either unsorted or a sorted T cell fraction (not recorded which). The clonotype originates from a male donor with ankylosing spondylitis. The DNA for the CDR3 is TGTGCCACCAGTGCCAGGGGCACAGATACGCAGTATTTT. Translated: CATSARGTDTQYF.